This entry lists 10 T cell receptor beta chains sequenced from one sample in a study of T cell changes during pregnancy in multiple sclerosis. Measured with immunoSEQ multiplex PCR; TCRdb has only the in-frame clones, and not every one. Of about 40,000 clones in the sample, roughly nine tenths are singletons; the top ten hold 0.45% to 0.55%. The sequencing here drew on CD4+ T cells from peripheral blood mononuclear cells, taken in the third trimester of pregnancy. All receptors derive from a female donor in good health, enrolled as a control in a pregnancy study.

The chain is built from TRBV28 and TRBJ2-3; a possible D gene is TRBD2 (6 bases). Per the germline V gene, CDR1 is MDHEN and CDR2 is SYDVKM. The CDR3 is made up of 16 amino acids. The V end was cut by 4 bases, the J end by 3 bases, with 17 bases between. CDR3 sequence reads: CASSSPGSGGTDTQYF. CDR3 DNA: TGTGCCAGCAGTTCCCCAGGTAGCGGAGGGACAGATACGCAGTATTTT.

This rearrangement joins TRBV4-1 to TRBJ2-7, with D tentatively TRBD1 (6 bases). V dropped 3 bases and J dropped 0 bases, with 18 bases sitting between them. This CDR3 region has 17 residues. Germline CDR1 reads MGHRA; CDR2 reads YSYEKL. The CDR3 nucleotides are TGCGCCAGCAGCCACCATGGGCTGAGACAGGCCTCCTACGAGCAGTACTTC. Its translation: CASSHHGLRQASYEQYF.

This sequence joins TRBV27 and TRBJ1-1; tentative D call: TRBD1 (5 bases). Trimming left V 2 bases short and J 4 bases short, with 23 bases between. The CDR3 has 18 residues. The germline CDR1 and CDR2 sequences are MNHEY and SMNVEV (reference sequence). The CDR3 reads CASSLDIIQGGRSTEAFF. For the CDR3, the DNA is TGTGCCAGCAGTTTAGATATTATCCAGGGCGGAAGGAGCACTGAAGCTTTCTTT.

The genes are TRBV11-2 and TRBJ2-5; 11 bases match TRBD2. This CDR3 region has 18 residues. In germline, CDR1 is SGHAT, CDR2 FQNNGV. With 3 bases clipped from V and 3 bases from J, the junction kept 12 bases outside the gene matches. In DNA form, the CDR3 reads TGTGCCAGCAGCTTCCCTAGCGGGGGGACAATGGGGGAAGAGACCCAGTACTTC. Its translation is CASSFPSGGTMGEETQYF. The full variable domain, rest sourced from reference TRBV11-2 and TRBJ2-5, is EAGVAQSPRYKIIEKRQSVAFWCNPISGHATLYWYQQILGQGPKLLIQFQNNGVVDDSQLPKDRFSAERLKGVDSTLKIQPAKLEDSAVYLCASSFPSGGTMGEETQYFGPGTRLLVL.

The genes are TRBV28 and TRBJ2-2, with unresolved D. The germline V gene encodes CDR1 MDHEN and CDR2 SYDVKM. The CDR3 covers 12 residues. V lost 2 bases, J lost 6 bases, and 4 bases lay in between. CDR3 in amino acids: CASSLRSGELFF. CDR3 nucleotides: TGTGCCAGCAGTTTACGGTCCGGGGAGCTGTTTTTT.

The chain carries TRBV27 and TRBJ1-5, with D possibly TRBD1 on 5 matching bases. The CDR3 runs to 14 residues. CDR1 is MNHEY, CDR2 SMNVEV, per germline (reference sequence). The V and J ends lost 7 bases and 7 bases respectively, with 17 bases between them. The DNA for the CDR3 is TGTGCCAGCATCCCTTGGGGGGGTGGGCAGCCCCAGCATTTT. This gives the protein CASIPWGGGQPQHF.

The chain employs TRBV5-1 and TRBJ2-1; 10 bases are shared with TRBD2. Losses at the gene ends were 2 bases for V and 0 bases for J; bases not matched to a gene: 2. CDR3 length: 16 residues. Looked up from germline, CDR1 is SGHRS and CDR2 is YFSETQ. The DNA of the CDR3 is TGCGCCAGCAGCTTAGCGGGGGGGAACTCCTACAATGAGCAGTTCTTC. Protein sequence: CASSLAGGNSYNEQFF.

The chain has TRBV2 and TRBJ1-1; no firm D call. CDR1 is SNHLY, CDR2 FYNNEI, per germline. V lost 7 bases and J 3 bases, leaving 21 bases between the germline ends. This CDR3 spans 16 amino acids. Here the CDR3 DNA reads TGTGCCAGCACTACCCGGGGTAGTCACTTCGACACTGAAGCTTTCTTT. Translation gives CASTTRGSHFDTEAFF. The full variable domain, completed using reference TRBV2 and TRBJ1-1, is EPEVTQTPSHQVTQMGQEVILRCVPISNHLYFYWYRQILGQKVEFLVSFYNNEISEKSEIFDDQFSVERPDGSNFTLKIRSTKLEDSAMYFCASTTRGSHFDTEAFFGQGTRLTVV.

The chain links TRBV4-1 to TRBJ1-4; no clear D. This CDR3 spans 14 amino acids. Trimming removed 1 base from V and 9 bases from J, with 12 bases in between. Germline CDR1 is MGHRA and CDR2 is YSYEKL. The CDR3 here is CASSQGYSMKKLFF. CDR3 nucleotides: TGCGCCAGCAGCCAAGGTTATAGCATGAAAAAACTGTTTTTT.

CDR3 coding DNA: TGTGCCATCAGTGAGTCCGGAACAGGGGGCGGGTACGAGCAGTACTTC. Translated: CAISESGTGGGYEQYF. The rearrangement links TRBV10-3 to TRBJ2-7; TRBD1 agrees at 9 bases. V lost 0 bases and J lost 4; bases outside the gene matches: 7. Germline V gene data show CDR1 as ENHRY and CDR2 as SYGVKD. This CDR3 contains 16 residues.